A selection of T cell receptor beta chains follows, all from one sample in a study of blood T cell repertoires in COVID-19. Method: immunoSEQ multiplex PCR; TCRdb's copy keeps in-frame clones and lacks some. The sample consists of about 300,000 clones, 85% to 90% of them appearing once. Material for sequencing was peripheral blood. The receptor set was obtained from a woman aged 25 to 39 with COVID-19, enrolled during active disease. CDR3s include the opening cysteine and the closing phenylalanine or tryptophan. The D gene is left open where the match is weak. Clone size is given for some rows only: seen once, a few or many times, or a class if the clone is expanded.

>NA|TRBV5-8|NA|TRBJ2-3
CASSPGQGRTDTQYF
TGTGCCAGCAGCCCAGGGCAGGGAAGGACAGATACGCAGTATTTT
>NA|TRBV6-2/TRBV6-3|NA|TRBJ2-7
CASSWLGTPNYEQYF
TGTGCCAGCAGTTGGTTGGGGACTCCAAATTACGAGCAGTACTTC
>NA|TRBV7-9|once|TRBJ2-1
CASSLVAVSGEQFF
TGTGCCAGCAGCTTAGTCGCAGTCTCAGGGGAGCAGTTCTTC
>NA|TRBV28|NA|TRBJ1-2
CASSLIRRGGYGYTF
TGTGCCAGCAGCCTTATTCGTCGGGGAGGCTATGGCTACACCTTC
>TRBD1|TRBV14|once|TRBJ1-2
CASSQDPSSTGTYGYTF
TGTGCCAGCAGCCAAGATCCTTCCTCGACAGGGACCTATGGCTACACCTTC
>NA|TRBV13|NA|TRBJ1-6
CASSLRRGSYNSPLHF
TGTGCCAGCAGCTTAAGGAGGGGTTCCTATAATTCACCCCTCCACTTT
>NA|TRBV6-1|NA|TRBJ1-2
CASSELRQVGYTF
TGTGCCAGCAGTGAACTGAGACAGGTGGGCTACACCTTC
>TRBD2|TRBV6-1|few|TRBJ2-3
CASSELAGGSSTDTQYF
TGTGCCAGCAGTGAACTAGCGGGGGGGAGTAGCACAGATACGCAGTATTTT
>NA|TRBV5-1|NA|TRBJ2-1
CASSLAEQGSDEQFF
TGCGCCAGCAGCTTGGCCGAACAGGGATCGGATGAGCAGTTCTTC
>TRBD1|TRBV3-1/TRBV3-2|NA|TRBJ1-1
CASSPQGRGTEAFF
TGTGCCAGCAGTCCACAGGGGCGAGGGACTGAAGCTTTCTTT
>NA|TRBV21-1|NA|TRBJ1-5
CASRKGQKNQPQHF
TGTGCCAGCAGAAAAGGACAGAAGAATCAGCCCCAGCATTTT
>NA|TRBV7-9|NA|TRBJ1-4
CASSSDPGATYEKLFF
TGTGCCAGCAGCTCCGATCCAGGGGCGACTTATGAAAAACTGTTTTTT
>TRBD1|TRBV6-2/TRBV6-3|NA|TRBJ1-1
CASSHRRRTGATEAFF
TGTGCCAGCAGCCACCGACGTCGGACAGGGGCCACTGAAGCTTTCTTT
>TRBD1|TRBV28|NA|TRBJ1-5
CASRDRGQGENQPQHF
TGTGCCAGCCGGGACCGGGGACAGGGAGAGAATCAGCCCCAGCATTTT
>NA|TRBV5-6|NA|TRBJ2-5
CASSLDRGTYQETQYF
TGTGCCAGCAGCTTGGACCGGGGAACGTACCAAGAGACCCAGTACTTC
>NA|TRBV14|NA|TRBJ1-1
CASSQRQFSTEAFF
TGTGCCAGCAGCCAGCGACAGTTTAGCACTGAAGCTTTCTTT
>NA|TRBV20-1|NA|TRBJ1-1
CSPRHLERAFF
TGCAGTCCCCGACATCTCGAAAGGGCTTTCTTT
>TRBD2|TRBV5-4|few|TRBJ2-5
CASSFGGGAAETQYF
TGTGCCAGCAGCTTTGGCGGGGGGGCGGCAGAGACCCAGTACTTC
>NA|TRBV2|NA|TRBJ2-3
CASNPAGGSDTQYF
TGTGCCAGCAACCCAGCCGGGGGATCAGATACGCAGTATTTT
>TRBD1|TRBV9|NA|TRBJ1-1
CASSVGTGKARDTEAFF
TGTGCCAGCAGCGTCGGGACAGGGAAAGCTCGGGACACTGAAGCTTTCTTT
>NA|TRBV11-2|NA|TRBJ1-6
CASSLGYRTENSPLHF
TGTGCCAGCAGCTTAGGTTACAGGACAGAAAATTCACCCCTCCACTTT
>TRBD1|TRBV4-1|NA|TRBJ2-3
CASSQEGRGQYTQYF
TGCGCCAGCAGCCAAGAAGGCAGGGGGCAATATACGCAGTATTTT
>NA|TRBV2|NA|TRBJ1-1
CASVPWNTEAFF
TGTGCCAGCGTCCCATGGAACACTGAAGCTTTCTTT
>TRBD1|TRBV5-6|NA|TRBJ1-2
CASSLMGTGDPSGYTF
TGTGCCAGCAGCTTGATGGGGACAGGGGACCCCAGTGGCTACACCTTC